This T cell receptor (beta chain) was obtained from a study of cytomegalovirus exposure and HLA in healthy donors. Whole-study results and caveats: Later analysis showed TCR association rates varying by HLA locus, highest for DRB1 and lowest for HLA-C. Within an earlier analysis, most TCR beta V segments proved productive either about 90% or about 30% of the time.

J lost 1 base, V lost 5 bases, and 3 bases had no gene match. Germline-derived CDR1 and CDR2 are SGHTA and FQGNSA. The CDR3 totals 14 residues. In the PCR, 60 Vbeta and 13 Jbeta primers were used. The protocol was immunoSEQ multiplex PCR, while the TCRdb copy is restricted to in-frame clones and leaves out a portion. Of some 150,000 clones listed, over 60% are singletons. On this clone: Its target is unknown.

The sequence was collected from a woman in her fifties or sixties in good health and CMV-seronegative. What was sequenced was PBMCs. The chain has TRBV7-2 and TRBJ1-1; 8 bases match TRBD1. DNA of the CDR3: TGTGCCAGCAGCCGACAGGGGCGGAACACTGAAGCTTTCTTT. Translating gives CASSRQGRNTEAFF.